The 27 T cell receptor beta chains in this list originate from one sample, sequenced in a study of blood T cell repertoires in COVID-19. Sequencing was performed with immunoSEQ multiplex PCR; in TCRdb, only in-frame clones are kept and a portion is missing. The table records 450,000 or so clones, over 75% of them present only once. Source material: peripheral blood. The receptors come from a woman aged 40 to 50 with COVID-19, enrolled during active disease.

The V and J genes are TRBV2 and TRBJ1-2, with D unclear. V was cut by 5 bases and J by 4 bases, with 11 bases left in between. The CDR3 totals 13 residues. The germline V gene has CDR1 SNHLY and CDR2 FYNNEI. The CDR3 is CASSSQEIYGYTF. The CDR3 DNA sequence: TGTGCCAGCAGTTCTCAGGAAATCTATGGCTACACCTTC.

The CDR3 DNA reads TGTGCCAGCAGCCAAGTCGGACAGGGACAAGAGACCCAGTACTTC. As protein: CASSQVGQGQETQYF. The chain couples TRBV3-1 (or the pseudogene TRBV3-2) to TRBJ2-5; TRBD1 agrees at 8 bases. J lost 2 bases, V lost 1 base, and 3 bases had no gene match. In germline, CDR1 is LGHDT, CDR2 YNNKEL (reference sequence). The CDR3 has 15 residues.

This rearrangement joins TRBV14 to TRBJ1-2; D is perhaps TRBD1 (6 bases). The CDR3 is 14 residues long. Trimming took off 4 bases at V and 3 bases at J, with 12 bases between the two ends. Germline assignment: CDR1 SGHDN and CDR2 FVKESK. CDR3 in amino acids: CASSLIGQHYGYTF. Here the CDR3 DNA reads TGTGCCAGCAGCCTGATCGGACAGCACTATGGCTACACCTTC.

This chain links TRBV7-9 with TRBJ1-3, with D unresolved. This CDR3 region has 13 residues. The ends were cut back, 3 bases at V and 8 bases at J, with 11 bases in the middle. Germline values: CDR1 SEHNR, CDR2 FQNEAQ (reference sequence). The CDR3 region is CASSLSGRDTIYF. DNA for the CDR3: TGTGCCAGCAGCTTGTCCGGGAGGGACACCATATATTTT.

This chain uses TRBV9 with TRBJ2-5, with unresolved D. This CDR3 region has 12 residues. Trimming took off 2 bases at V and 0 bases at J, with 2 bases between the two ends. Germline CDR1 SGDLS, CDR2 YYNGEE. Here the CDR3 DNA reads TGTGCCAGCAGCGTTAACCAAGAGACCCAGTACTTC. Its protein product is CASSVNQETQYF. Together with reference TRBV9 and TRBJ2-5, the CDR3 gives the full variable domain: DSGVTQTPKHLITATGQRVTLRCSPRSGDLSVYWYQQSLDQGLQFLIQYYNGEERAKGNILERFSAQQFPDLHSELNLSSLELGDSALYFCASSVNQETQYFGPGTRLLVL.

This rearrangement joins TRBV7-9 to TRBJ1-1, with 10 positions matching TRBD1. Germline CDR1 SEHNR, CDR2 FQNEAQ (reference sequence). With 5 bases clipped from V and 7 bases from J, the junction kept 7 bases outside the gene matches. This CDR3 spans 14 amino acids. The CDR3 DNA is TGTGCCAGCAGCGTTACGACAGGGGGCGGTGAAGCTTTCTTT. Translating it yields CASSVTTGGGEAFF. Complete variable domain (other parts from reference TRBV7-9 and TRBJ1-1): DTGVSQNPRHKITKRGQNVTFRCDPISEHNRLYWYRQTLGQGPEFLTYFQNEAQLEKSRLLSDRFSAERPKGSFSTLEIQRTEQGDSAMYLCASSVTTGGGEAFFGQGTRLTVV.

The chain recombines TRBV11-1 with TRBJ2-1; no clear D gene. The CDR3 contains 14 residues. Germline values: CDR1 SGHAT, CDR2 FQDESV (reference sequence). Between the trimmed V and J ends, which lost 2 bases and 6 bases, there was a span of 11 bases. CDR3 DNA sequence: TGTGCCAGCAGCTTAAGCCTAGGAATCAATGAGCAGTTCTTC. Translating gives CASSLSLGINEQFF. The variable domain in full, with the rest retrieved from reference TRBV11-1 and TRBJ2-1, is EAEVAQSPRYKITEKSQAVAFWCDPISGHATLYWYRQILGQGPELLVQFQDESVVDDSQLPKDRFSAERLKGVDSTLKIQPAELGDSAMYLCASSLSLGINEQFFGPGTRLTVL.

The CDR3 spells CASSLWGQPNYGYTF. CDR3 nucleotides: TGTGCCAGCAGCTTATGGGGACAGCCTAACTATGGCTACACCTTC. The chain combines TRBV7-2 with TRBJ1-2, with 7 bases fitting TRBD1. The V segment lost 2 bases and the J segment 0 bases; nucleotides outside the gene matches: 3. The CDR3 consists of 15 residues. Germline V gene data show CDR1 as SGHTA and CDR2 as FQGNSA.

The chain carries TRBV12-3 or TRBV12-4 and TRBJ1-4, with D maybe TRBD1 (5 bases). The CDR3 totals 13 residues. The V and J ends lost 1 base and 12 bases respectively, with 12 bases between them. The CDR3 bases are TGTGCCAGCAGTTTAGGGCGGGGGATGGAACTGTTTTTT. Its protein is CASSLGRGMELFF.

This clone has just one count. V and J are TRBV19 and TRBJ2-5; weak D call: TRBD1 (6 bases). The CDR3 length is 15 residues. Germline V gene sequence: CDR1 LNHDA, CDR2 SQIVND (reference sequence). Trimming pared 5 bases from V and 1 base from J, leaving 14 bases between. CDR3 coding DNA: TGTGCCAGTAGTTCGGGACGGACAGTCCAAGAGACCCAGTACTTC. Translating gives CASSSGRTVQETQYF.

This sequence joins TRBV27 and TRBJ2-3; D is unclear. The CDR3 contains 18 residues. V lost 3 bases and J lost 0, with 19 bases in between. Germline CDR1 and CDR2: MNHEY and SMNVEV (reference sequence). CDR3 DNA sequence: TGTGCCAGCAGTTTTTACCACAGACCCCTTACTAGCACAGATACGCAGTATTTT. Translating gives CASSFYHRPLTSTDTQYF.

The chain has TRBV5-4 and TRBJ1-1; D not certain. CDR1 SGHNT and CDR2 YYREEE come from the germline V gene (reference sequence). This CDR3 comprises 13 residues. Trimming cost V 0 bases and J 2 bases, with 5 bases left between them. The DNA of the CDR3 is TGTGCCAGCAGCTTGGAAAGCAACACTGAAGCTTTCTTT. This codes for CASSLESNTEAFF.

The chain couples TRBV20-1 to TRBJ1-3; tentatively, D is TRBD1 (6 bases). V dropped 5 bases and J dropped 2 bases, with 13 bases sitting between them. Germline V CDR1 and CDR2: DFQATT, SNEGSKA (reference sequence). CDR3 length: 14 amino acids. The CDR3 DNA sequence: TGCAGTGCTGGTGGACAGAGAGCTGGAAACACCATATATTTT. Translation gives CSAGGQRAGNTIYF.

The CDR3 region has the DNA TGTGCCAGTAGTTTGCTCAGTTCTAGCACAGATACGCAGTATTTT. Its protein product is CASSLLSSSTDTQYF. V usage is TRBV19 and J usage is TRBJ2-3; D remains ambiguous. This CDR3 comprises 15 residues. Germline assignment: CDR1 LNHDA and CDR2 SQIVND (reference sequence). The V end was cut by 5 bases, the J end by 0 bases, with 12 bases between.

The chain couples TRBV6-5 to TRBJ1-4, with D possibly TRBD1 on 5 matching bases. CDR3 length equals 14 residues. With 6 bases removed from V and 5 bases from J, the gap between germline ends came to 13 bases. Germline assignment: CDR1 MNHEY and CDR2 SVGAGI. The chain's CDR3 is CASSLRGGNEKLFF. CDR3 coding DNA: TGTGCCAGCAGCCTTCGGGGGGGAAATGAAAAACTGTTTTTT.

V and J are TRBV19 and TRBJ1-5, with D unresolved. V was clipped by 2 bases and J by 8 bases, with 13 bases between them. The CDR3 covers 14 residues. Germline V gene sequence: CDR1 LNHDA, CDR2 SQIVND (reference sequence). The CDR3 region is CASSIFGFGEPQHF. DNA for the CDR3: TGTGCCAGTAGTATATTCGGGTTCGGAGAGCCCCAGCATTTT.

CDR3 amino acids: CASNSRNYGYTF. The DNA of the CDR3 is TGTGCCAGCAATTCCAGGAACTATGGCTACACCTTC. This chain connects TRBV2 to TRBJ1-2, with D unresolved. Per germline, CDR1 SNHLY and CDR2 FYNNEI. V gave up 7 bases and J gave up 2 bases, with 8 bases separating them. The CDR3 covers 12 residues.

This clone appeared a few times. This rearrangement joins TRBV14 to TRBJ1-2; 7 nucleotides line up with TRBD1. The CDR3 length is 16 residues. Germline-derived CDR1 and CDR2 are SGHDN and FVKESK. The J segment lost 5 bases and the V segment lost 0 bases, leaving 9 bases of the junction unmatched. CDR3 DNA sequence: TGTGCCAGCAGCCAAGATCGGAGGGGGCTGATTTATGGCTACACCTTC. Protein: CASSQDRRGLIYGYTF. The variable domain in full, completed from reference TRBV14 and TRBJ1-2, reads EAGVTQFPSHSVIEKGQTVTLRCDPISGHDNLYWYRRVMGKEIKFLLHFVKESKQDESGMPNNRFLAERTGGTYSTLKVQPAELEDSGVYFCASSQDRRGLIYGYTFGSGTRLTVV.

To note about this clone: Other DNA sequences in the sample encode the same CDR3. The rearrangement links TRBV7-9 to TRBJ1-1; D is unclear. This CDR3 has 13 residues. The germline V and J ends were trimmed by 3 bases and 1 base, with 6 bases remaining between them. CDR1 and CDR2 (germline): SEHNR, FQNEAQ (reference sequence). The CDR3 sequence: CASSFEGNTEAFF. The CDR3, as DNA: TGTGCCAGCAGCTTTGAGGGGAACACTGAAGCTTTCTTT. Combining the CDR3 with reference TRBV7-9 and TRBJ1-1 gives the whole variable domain DTGVSQNPRHKITKRGQNVTFRCDPISEHNRLYWYRQTLGQGPEFLTYFQNEAQLEKSRLLSDRFSAERPKGSFSTLEIQRTEQGDSAMYLCASSFEGNTEAFFGQGTRLTVV.

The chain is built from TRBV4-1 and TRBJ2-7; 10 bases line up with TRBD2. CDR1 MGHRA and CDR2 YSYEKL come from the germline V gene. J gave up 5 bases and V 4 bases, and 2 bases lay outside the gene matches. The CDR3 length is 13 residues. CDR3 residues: CASSLAGGNEQYF. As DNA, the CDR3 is TGCGCCAGCAGCCTAGCGGGAGGTAACGAGCAGTACTTC.

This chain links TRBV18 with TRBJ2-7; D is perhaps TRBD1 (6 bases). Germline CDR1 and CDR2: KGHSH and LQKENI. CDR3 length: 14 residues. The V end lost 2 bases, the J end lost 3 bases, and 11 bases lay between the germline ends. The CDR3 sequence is CASSPSTRGYEQYF. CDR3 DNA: TGTGCCAGCTCACCATCAACCAGGGGCTACGAGCAGTACTTC.

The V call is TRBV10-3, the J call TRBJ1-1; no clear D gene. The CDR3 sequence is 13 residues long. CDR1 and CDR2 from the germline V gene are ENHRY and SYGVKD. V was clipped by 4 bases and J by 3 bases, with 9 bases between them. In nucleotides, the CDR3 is TGTGCCATCAGTGGGGGAGAATACACTGAAGCTTTCTTT. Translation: CAISGGEYTEAFF.

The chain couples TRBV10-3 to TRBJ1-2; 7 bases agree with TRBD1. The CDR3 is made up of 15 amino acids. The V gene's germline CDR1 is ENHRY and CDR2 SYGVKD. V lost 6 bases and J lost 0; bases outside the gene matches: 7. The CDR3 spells CAISVGQATNYGYTF. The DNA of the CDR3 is TGTGCCATCAGCGTTGGACAGGCGACTAACTATGGCTACACCTTC.

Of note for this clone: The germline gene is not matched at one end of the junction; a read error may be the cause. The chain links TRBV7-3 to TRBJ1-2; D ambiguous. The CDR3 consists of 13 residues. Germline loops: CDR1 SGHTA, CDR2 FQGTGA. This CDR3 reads CVSSLGGSPPNTF. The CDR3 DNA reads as TGTGTCAGCAGCTTAGGCGGATCACCCCCTAACACCTTC.

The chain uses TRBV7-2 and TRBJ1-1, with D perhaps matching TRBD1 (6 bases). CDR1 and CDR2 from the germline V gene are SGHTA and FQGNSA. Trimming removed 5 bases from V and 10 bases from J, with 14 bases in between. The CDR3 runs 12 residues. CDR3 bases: TGTGCCAGCAGCCGCAATCAGGGGTTAGCTTTCTTT. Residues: CASSRNQGLAFF.

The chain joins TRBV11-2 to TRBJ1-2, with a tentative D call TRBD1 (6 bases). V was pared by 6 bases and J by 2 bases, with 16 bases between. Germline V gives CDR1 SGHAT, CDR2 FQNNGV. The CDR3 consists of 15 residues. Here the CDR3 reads CASSKTGHPNYGYTF. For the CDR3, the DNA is TGTGCCAGCAGTAAGACGGGACACCCAAACTATGGCTACACCTTC. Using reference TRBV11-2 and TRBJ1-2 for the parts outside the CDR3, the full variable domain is EAGVAQSPRYKIIEKRQSVAFWCNPISGHATLYWYQQILGQGPKLLIQFQNNGVVDDSQLPKDRFSAERLKGVDSTLKIQPAKLEDSAVYLCASSKTGHPNYGYTFGSGTRLTVV.

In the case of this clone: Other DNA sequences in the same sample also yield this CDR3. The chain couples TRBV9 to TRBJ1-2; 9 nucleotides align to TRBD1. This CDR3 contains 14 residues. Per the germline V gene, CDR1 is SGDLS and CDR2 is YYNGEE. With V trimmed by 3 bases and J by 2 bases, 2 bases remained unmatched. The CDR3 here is CASSAGQGNYGYTF. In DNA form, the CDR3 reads TGTGCCAGCAGCGCGGGACAGGGAAACTATGGCTACACCTTC.